This T cell receptor (beta chain) was retrieved from a study of shared clonotypes between healthy human individuals. Study-wide points: A limitation of the genetic and exposure-history diversity represented arose from few donors. Among the subsets, naive ones generally showed larger estimated richness than memory ones.

Sequenced by immunoSEQ multiplex PCR; TCRdb stores in-frame clones only, minus some. There are roughly 2,500,000 clones in the sample; approximately 93% occur only once, and 0.36% lies in the top ten. It was into CD45RA+ naive and CD45RA-negative memory subsets that the CD4+ cells were split. As regards this clone: What it binds is not known.

CDR1 and CDR2 (germline): LNHDA, SQIVND (reference sequence). The CDR3 has 14 amino acids. Trimming left V 4 bases short and J 4 bases short, with 13 bases between. The source material was naive CD4+ T cells from PBMCs. The subset here: CD45RA+ positively selected. The sequence was collected from a man aged 18 to 29 in good health. Some clones in this sample may be carry-over from other donors' samples. This chain connects TRBV19 to TRBJ1-2, with a possible D match to TRBD1 (6 bases). The CDR3 loop is CASSSETGAYGYTF. For the CDR3, the DNA is TGTGCCAGTAGTAGCGAGACAGGCGCCTATGGCTACACCTTC.